This is a list of T cell receptor beta chains from one sample in a study of graft-versus-host responses after intestinal transplantation. The assay was immunoSEQ multiplex PCR, and TCRdb's table has in-frame clones only and misses some. The sample shows about 90,000 clones, 91% of them seen only once. These receptors are not linked to any known antigen. This specimen consisted of unstimulated CD4+ T cells sorted from spleen or lymph node cells, obtained before transplant. These receptors were collected from a human donor who was the organ donor for an intestinal transplant. CDR3s include the opening cysteine and the closing phenylalanine or tryptophan. D genes are given only for firm matches. Clone size is stated in some rows and not others, as once, few, many or a class when expanded.

cdr3_aa | cdr3_nt | v_call | clone_size | j_call | d_call
CASSLRLAGSTDTQYF | TGTGCCAGCAGCTTGAGACTAGCGGGGAGCACAGATACGCAGTATTTT | TRBV5-4 | NA | TRBJ2-3 | TRBD2
CAITTGLATYNEQFF | TGTGCCATCACTACGGGACTAGCGACCTACAATGAGCAGTTCTTC | TRBV10-3 | NA | TRBJ2-1 | TRBD2
CASSTGLAGMNWGTQYF | TGTGCCAGCAGCACAGGACTAGCGGGTATGAATTGGGGGACCCAGTACTTC | TRBV28 | NA | TRBJ2-5 | TRBD2
CASSLPGQGRPFF | TGTGCCAGCAGTTTACCAGGACAGGGCCGGCCTTTCTTT | TRBV28 | once | TRBJ1-1 | TRBD1
CASSQVRTGTGSGYEQYF | TGCGCCAGCAGCCAAGTGAGAACCGGGACAGGGTCGGGCTACGAGCAGTACTTC | TRBV4-1 | few | TRBJ2-7 | TRBD1
CASSMETGLSSYEQYF | TGTGCCAGTAGTATGGAGACAGGGCTCAGCTCCTACGAGCAGTACTTC | TRBV19 | NA | TRBJ2-7 | TRBD1
CASSLYRGYEQYF | TGTGCCAGCAGTTTATACAGGGGGTACGAGCAGTACTTC | TRBV27 | NA | TRBJ2-7 | TRBD1
CASSEGGGNEQFF | TGTGCCAGCAGTGAAGGGGGGGGCAATGAGCAGTTCTTC | TRBV6-4 | NA | TRBJ2-1 | NA
CASSLYGGPTGELFF | TGTGCCAGCAGCTTATACGGGGGGCCAACCGGGGAGCTGTTTTTT | TRBV13 | NA | TRBJ2-2 | NA
CASTTGSYGYTF | TGTGCCAGTACCACAGGGAGCTATGGCTACACCTTC | TRBV6-5 | few | TRBJ1-2 | NA
CASSPPGQGNEKLFF | TGTGCCAGCTCACCACCGGGACAGGGTAATGAAAAACTGTTTTTT | TRBV18 | NA | TRBJ1-4 | TRBD1
CASSQGLGYTF | TGTGCCAGTAGCCAGGGTTTAGGCTACACCTTC | TRBV19 | few | TRBJ1-2 | NA
CASSSLPGQGIRWYF | TGTGCCAGCAGCTCTCTGCCGGGACAGGGGATCCGATGGTACTTC | TRBV6-6 | NA | TRBJ2-7 | TRBD1
CASSPTSGRSTDTQYF | TGTGCCAGCAGCCCCACTAGCGGGCGAAGCACAGATACGCAGTATTTT | TRBV7-8 | NA | TRBJ2-3 | TRBD2
CASSSQRSRPRGEKLFF | TGTGCCAGCAGTTCTCAACGCTCCAGACCCCGCGGTGAAAAACTGTTTTTT | TRBV28 | NA | TRBJ1-4 | NA
CASSPTGRGTEAFF | TGTGCCAGCAGCCCGACAGGGCGCGGCACTGAAGCTTTCTTT | TRBV14 | NA | TRBJ1-1 | TRBD1
CASSPGSYGYTF | TGTGCCAGCAGTCCGGGGAGCTATGGCTACACCTTC | TRBV27 | NA | TRBJ1-2 | NA
CASSLPSLAEAFF | TGCGCCAGCAGCTTGCCCAGTTTGGCTGAAGCTTTCTTT | TRBV5-1 | NA | TRBJ1-1 | NA
CASSEEGLAGRETQYF | TGTGCCAGCAGTGAAGAAGGACTAGCGGGAAGGGAGACCCAGTACTTC | TRBV2 | NA | TRBJ2-5 | TRBD2
CASSRTGAGDEQYF | TGTGCCAGCAGTCGGACAGGGGCTGGAGACGAGCAGTACTTC | TRBV6-5 | few | TRBJ2-7 | TRBD1
CASSLEAGAQPQHF | TGTGCCAGCAGCTTGGAGGCGGGGGCTCAGCCCCAGCATTTT | TRBV5-8 | NA | TRBJ1-5 | NA
CASTPRAGGSTDTQYF | TGTGCCAGCACTCCGCGAGCGGGGGGAAGCACAGATACGCAGTATTTT | TRBV2 | NA | TRBJ2-3 | TRBD2
CASSLWGGPTEAFF | TGTGCCAGCAGTTTATGGGGGGGGCCCACTGAAGCTTTCTTT | TRBV28 | NA | TRBJ1-1 | NA
CATSTGFEETQYF | TGTGCCACCAGCACAGGGTTCGAAGAGACCCAGTACTTC | TRBV10-3 | NA | TRBJ2-5 | NA
CASSATSGGPDEQYF | TGTGCCAGCAGCGCAACTAGCGGGGGTCCGGACGAGCAGTACTTC | TRBV9 | NA | TRBJ2-7 | TRBD2
CASSHLVGTADQPQHF | TGTGCCAGCAGCCACTTGGTCGGGACAGCTGATCAGCCCCAGCATTTT | TRBV5-8 | NA | TRBJ1-5 | TRBD1
CASSGVNEKLFF | TGTGCCAGCTCAGGGGTGAATGAAAAACTGTTTTTT | TRBV2 | NA | TRBJ1-4 | NA
CAISDLESSFAGELFF | TGTGCCATCAGTGATCTCGAATCTAGCTTTGCCGGGGAGCTGTTTTTT | TRBV10-3 | NA | TRBJ2-2 | NA
CASGQPWSTDTQYF | TGCGCCAGCGGACAGCCCTGGAGCACAGATACGCAGTATTTT | TRBV5-1 | NA | TRBJ2-3 | NA
CASSLPGLAGGPYYNEQFF | TGTGCCAGCAGTTTACCGGGACTAGCGGGAGGGCCGTACTACAATGAGCAGTTCTTC | TRBV28 | NA | TRBJ2-1 | TRBD2
CASGSQYGYTF | TGTGCCAGCGGTTCCCAGTATGGCTACACCTTC | TRBV7-9 | NA | TRBJ1-2 | NA
CASSQSRGEPQHF | TGTGCCAGTAGTCAATCCAGGGGTGAGCCCCAGCATTTT | TRBV19 | NA | TRBJ1-5 | NA
CASSDLTWDRVDQPQHF | TGTGCCAGCAGTGATTTAACCTGGGACAGGGTCGATCAGCCCCAGCATTTT | TRBV28 | NA | TRBJ1-5 | TRBD1
CASSLLADTQYF | TGTGCCAGCAGCCTCCTAGCCGATACGCAGTATTTT | TRBV6-1 | NA | TRBJ2-3 | NA
CASSSLAPTNTGELFF | TGTGCCAGCAGCTCCCTAGCGCCTACAAACACCGGGGAGCTGTTTTTT | TRBV7-8 | NA | TRBJ2-2 | NA
CASSLGLAGGHSDTQYF | TGTGCCAGCAGCTTGGGACTAGCGGGGGGGCATTCGGATACGCAGTATTTT | TRBV7-3 | NA | TRBJ2-3 | TRBD2
CASSRQLVENTEAFF | TGTGCCAGCAGCCGACAGTTGGTAGAAAACACTGAAGCTTTCTTT | TRBV14 | NA | TRBJ1-1 | NA
CASSLGASLNQPQHF | TGCGCCAGCAGCTTGGGGGCCTCCCTAAATCAGCCCCAGCATTTT | TRBV5-1 | NA | TRBJ1-5 | NA
CASSLAPAVAGTQYF | TGTGCCAGCAGCTTAGCTCCAGCGGTAGCGGGTACCCAGTACTTC | TRBV7-9 | NA | TRBJ2-5 | TRBD2